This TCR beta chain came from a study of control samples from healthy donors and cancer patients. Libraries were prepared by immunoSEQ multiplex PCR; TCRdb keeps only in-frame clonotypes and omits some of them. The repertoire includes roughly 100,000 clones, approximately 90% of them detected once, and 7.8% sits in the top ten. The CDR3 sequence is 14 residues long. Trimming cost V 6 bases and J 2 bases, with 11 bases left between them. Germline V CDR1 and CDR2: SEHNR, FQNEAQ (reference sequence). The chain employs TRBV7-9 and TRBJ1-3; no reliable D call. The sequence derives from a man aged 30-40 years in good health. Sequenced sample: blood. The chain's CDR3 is CASRRDGTGNTIYF. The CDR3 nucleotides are TGTGCCAGCAGACGTGACGGCACTGGAAACACCATATATTTT.